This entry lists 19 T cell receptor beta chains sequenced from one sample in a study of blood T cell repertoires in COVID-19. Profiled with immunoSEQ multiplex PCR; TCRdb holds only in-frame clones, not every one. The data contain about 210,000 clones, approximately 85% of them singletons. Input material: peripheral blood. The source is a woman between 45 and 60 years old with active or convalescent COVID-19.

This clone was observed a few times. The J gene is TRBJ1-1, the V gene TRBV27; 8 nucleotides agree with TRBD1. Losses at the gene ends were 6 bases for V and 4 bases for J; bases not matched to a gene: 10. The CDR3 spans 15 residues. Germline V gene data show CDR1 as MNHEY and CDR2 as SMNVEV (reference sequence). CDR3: CASSPDRALFTEAFF. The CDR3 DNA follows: TGTGCCAGCAGCCCGGACAGGGCCCTCTTCACTGAAGCTTTCTTT.

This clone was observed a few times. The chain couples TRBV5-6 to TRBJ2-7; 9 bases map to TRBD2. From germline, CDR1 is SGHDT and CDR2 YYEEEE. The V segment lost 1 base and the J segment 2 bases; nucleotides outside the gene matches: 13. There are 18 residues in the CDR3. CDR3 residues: CASSLKFLPTSGTYEQYF. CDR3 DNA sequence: TGTGCCAGCAGCTTGAAGTTCCTACCGACTAGCGGTACCTACGAGCAGTACTTC. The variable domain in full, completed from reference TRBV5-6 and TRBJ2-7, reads DAGVTQSPTHLIKTRGQQVTLRCSPKSGHDTVSWYQQALGQGPQFIFQYYEEEERQRGNFPDRFSGHQFPNYSSELNVNALLLGDSALYLCASSLKFLPTSGTYEQYFGPGTRLTVT.

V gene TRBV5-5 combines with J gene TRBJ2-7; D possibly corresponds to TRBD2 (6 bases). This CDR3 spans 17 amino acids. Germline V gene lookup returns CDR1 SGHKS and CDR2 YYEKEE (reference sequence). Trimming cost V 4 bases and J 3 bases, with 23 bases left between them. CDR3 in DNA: TGTGCCAGCAGCCTCGGGACTTCGAACCCGACCGTCTACGAGCAGTACTTC. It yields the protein CASSLGTSNPTVYEQYF.

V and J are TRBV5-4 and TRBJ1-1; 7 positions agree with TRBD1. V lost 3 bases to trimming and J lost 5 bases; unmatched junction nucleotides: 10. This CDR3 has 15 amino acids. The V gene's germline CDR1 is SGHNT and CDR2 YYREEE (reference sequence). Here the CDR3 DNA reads TGTGCCAGCAGCTGGATTACCGCAGGGGGGACTGAAGCTTTCTTT. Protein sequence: CASSWITAGGTEAFF.

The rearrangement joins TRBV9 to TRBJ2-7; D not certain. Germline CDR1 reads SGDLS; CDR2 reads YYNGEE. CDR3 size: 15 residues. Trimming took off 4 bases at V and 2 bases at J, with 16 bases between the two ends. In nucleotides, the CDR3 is TGTGCCAGCAGCCCAGAGGTTGATGCTGCCTACGAGCAGTACTTC. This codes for CASSPEVDAAYEQYF.

CDR3 in amino acids: CATSDPSRGTPEKTF. CDR3 in DNA: TGTGCCACCAGTGACCCCAGCCGAGGGACACCGGAAAAGACCTTC. The rearrangement joins TRBV24-1 to TRBJ1-2, with a tentative D call TRBD1 (6 bases). CDR3 size: 15 residues. In germline, CDR1 is KGHDR, CDR2 SFDVKD. Deletions cut 4 bases from V and 14 bases from J, with 25 bases between.

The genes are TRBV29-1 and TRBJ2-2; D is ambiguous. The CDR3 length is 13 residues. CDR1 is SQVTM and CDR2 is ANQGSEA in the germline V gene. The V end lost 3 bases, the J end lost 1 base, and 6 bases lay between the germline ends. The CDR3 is CSVDTGNTGELFF. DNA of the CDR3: TGCAGCGTTGACACGGGGAACACCGGGGAGCTGTTTTTT.

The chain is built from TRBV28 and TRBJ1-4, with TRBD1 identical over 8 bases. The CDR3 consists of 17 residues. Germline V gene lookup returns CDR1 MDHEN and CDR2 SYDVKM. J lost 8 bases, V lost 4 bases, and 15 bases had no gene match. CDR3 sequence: CASSSGGRGPVDEKLFF. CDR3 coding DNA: TGTGCCAGCAGTTCGGGTGGCAGGGGGCCGGTTGACGAAAAACTGTTTTTT.

CDR3 DNA: TGTGCCAGCAGGCGGACAGGGTCGGTATCTGAAGCTTTCTTT. Translating it yields CASRRTGSVSEAFF. The chain couples TRBV28 to TRBJ1-1, with 8 bases that match TRBD1. Trimming cost V 6 bases and J 6 bases; bases outside gene matches: 9. CDR3 length equals 14 residues. Germline V lookup: CDR1 MDHEN, CDR2 SYDVKM.

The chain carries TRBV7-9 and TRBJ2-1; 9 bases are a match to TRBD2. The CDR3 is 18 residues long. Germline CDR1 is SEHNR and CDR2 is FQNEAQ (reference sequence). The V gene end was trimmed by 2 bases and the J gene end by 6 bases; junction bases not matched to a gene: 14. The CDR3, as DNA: TGTGCCAGCAGCTTAATAATTCGGTTAGCGGGAGACCCCAATGAGCAGTTCTTC. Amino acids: CASSLIIRLAGDPNEQFF.

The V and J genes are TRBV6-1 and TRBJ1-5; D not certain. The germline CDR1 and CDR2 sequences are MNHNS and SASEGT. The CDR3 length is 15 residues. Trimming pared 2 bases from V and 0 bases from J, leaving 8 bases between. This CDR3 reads CASSEQQFSNQPQHF. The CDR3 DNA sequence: TGTGCCAGCAGTGAACAACAGTTTAGCAATCAGCCCCAGCATTTT.

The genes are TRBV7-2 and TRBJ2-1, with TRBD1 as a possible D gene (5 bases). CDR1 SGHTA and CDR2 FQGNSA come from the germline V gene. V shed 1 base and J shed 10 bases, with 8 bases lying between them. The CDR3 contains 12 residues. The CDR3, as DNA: TGTGCCAGCAGCTTAGAGGGGCAGGAGCAGTTCTTC. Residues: CASSLEGQEQFF.

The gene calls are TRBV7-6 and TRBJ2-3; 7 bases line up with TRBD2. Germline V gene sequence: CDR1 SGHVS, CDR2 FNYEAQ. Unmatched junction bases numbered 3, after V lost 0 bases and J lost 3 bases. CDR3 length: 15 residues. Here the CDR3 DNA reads TGTGCCAGCAGCTTAGCATGGGGGGGGACAGATACGCAGTATTTT. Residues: CASSLAWGGTDTQYF.

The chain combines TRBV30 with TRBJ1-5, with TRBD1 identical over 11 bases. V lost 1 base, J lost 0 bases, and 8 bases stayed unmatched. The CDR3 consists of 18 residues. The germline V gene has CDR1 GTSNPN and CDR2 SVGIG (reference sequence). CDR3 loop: CAWSADRGPLYSNQPQHF. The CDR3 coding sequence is TGTGCCTGGAGTGCGGACAGGGGGCCTCTTTATAGCAATCAGCCCCAGCATTTT.

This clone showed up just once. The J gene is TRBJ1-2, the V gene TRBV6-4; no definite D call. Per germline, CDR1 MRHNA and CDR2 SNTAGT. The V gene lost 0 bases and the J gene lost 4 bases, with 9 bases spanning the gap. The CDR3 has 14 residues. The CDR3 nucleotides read TGTGCCAGCAGTGACTCTCGGGGTCTCTATGGCTACACCTTC. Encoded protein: CASSDSRGLYGYTF.

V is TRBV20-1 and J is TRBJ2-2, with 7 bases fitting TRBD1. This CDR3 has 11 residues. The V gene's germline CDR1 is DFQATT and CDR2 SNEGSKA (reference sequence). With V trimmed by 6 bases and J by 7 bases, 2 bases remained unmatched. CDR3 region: CSANRGGELFF. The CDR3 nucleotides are TGCAGTGCCAACAGGGGCGGGGAGCTGTTTTTT.

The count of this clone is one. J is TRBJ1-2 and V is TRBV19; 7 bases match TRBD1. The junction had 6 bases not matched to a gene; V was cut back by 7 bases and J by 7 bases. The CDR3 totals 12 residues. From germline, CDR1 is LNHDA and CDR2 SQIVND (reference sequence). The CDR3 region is CASNDRTGGYTF. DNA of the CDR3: TGTGCCAGTAACGATCGGACAGGTGGCTACACCTTC.

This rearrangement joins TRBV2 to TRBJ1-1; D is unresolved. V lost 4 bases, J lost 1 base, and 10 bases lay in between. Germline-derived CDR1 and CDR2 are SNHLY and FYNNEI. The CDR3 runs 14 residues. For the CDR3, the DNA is TGTGCCAGCAGTGTGGTCCGGGGGAACACTGAAGCTTTCTTT. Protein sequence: CASSVVRGNTEAFF. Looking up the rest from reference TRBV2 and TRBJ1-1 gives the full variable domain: EPEVTQTPSHQVTQMGQEVILRCVPISNHLYFYWYRQILGQKVEFLVSFYNNEISEKSEIFDDQFSVERPDGSNFTLKIRSTKLEDSAMYFCASSVVRGNTEAFFGQGTRLTVV.

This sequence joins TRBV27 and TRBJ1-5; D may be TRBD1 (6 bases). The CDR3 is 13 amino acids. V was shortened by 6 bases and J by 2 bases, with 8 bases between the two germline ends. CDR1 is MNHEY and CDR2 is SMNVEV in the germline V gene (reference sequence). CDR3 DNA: TGTGCCAGCAGGGGGGCAGGCAATCAGCCCCAGCATTTT. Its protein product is CASRGAGNQPQHF.